The next 3 T cell receptor beta chains were all read from a single sample in a study of shared clonotypes between healthy human individuals. Some clones are missing from TCRdb's copy, which holds only in-frame ones; the method was immunoSEQ multiplex PCR. Of 2 million to 3 million clones listed, approximately 94% are singletons. Sequencing was done on a sample of naive CD4+ T cells from PBMCs. Subset defined: CD45RA+ positively selected. All receptors come from a man aged 18 to 29 in good health. Some clones in this sample may be carry-over from other donors' samples.

This clone was seen only a few times. V usage is TRBV4-2 and J usage is TRBJ2-1, with 13 bases aligning to TRBD2. Looked up from germline, CDR1 is LGHNA and CDR2 is YNFKEQ. V lost 5 bases to trimming and J lost 5 bases; unmatched junction nucleotides: 6. The CDR3 has 16 residues. The CDR3 bases are TGTGCCAGCAGCAGGACTGGACTAGCGGGGGACAATGAGCAGTTCTTC. It encodes CASSRTGLAGDNEQFF.

As for this clone: This specimen includes other DNA sequences encoding the same CDR3. The chain has TRBV9 and TRBJ2-3, with D unclear. Germline V gene lookup returns CDR1 SGDLS and CDR2 YYNGEE. Trimming stripped 0 bases from V and 1 base from J, with 6 bases between. CDR3 length: 14 amino acids. The CDR3 DNA sequence: TGTGCCAGCAGCGTAGACTCTCGCACAGATACGCAGTATTTT. Translation gives CASSVDSRTDTQYF.

The chain employs TRBV19 and TRBJ2-1; D is possibly TRBD2 (6 bases). V shed 11 bases and J shed 0 bases, with 17 bases lying between them. This CDR3 comprises 15 residues. Germline lookup yields CDR1 LNHDA and CDR2 SQIVND (reference sequence). CDR3 amino acids: CAPPGGDSSYNEQFF. DNA for the CDR3: TGTGCCCCTCCCGGCGGGGATAGCTCCTACAATGAGCAGTTCTTC. The full variable domain, rest sourced from reference TRBV19 and TRBJ2-1, is DGGITQSPKYLFRKEGQNVTLSCEQNLNHDAMYWYRQDPGQGLRLIYYSQIVNDFQKGDIAEGYSVSREKKESFPLTVTSAQKNPTAFYLCAPPGGDSSYNEQFFGPGTRLTVL.